A single sample is the source of the 10 T cell receptor beta chains below, sequenced in a study of blood T cell repertoires in COVID-19 (TCRdb year 2020). Libraries came from the immunoSEQ multiplex PCR assay. TCRdb obtained this table from immuneACCESS and retained in-frame rearrangements with V and J assigned. These tables miss some clones; where compared with another copy, unresolved V genes account for less than half of the shortfall, and the remainder is unexplained. Across this sample there are 150,000 to 180,000 clones, with about 90% seen only once. Around 0.55% of the sample rests with the top ten. Sequencing used peripheral blood. The receptors were gathered from a middle-aged man with acute or convalescent COVID-19.

Points on this clone: This sample also contains other DNA sequences that code for the same CDR3. This sequence joins TRBV19 and TRBJ1-5; TRBD1 is a possible D gene (6 bases). The CDR3 sequence is 15 residues long. V shed 1 base and J shed 4 bases, with 11 bases lying between them. Germline assignment: CDR1 LNHDA and CDR2 SQIVND (reference sequence). The CDR3 loop is CASSIGGGGNQPQHF. CDR3 in DNA: TGTGCCAGTAGTATAGGGGGGGGCGGAAATCAGCCCCAGCATTTT.

The chain is built from TRBV9 and TRBJ1-4; 7 nucleotides align to TRBD1. The CDR3 is 16 residues long. CDR1 SGDLS and CDR2 YYNGEE come from the germline V gene. Trimming cost V 4 bases and J 0 bases; bases outside gene matches: 6. The CDR3 region has the DNA TGTGCCAGCAGCCCCGGGACAGATCCAACTAATGAAAAACTGTTTTTT. This translates into CASSPGTDPTNEKLFF.

The CDR3 is CASSWTVTHEQYF. The CDR3 DNA reads TGTGCCAGCAGCTGGACAGTCACCCACGAGCAGTACTTC. This chain links TRBV25-1 with TRBJ2-7, with D possibly TRBD1 on 6 matching bases. The CDR3 has 13 amino acids. The germline gives CDR1 MGHDK, CDR2 SYGVNS. V lost 6 bases, J lost 5 bases, and 14 bases lay in between.

V and J are TRBV12-5 and TRBJ1-6; TRBD1 matches at 8 bases. The germline gives CDR1 LGHNT, CDR2 FRNRAP. This CDR3 is 15 amino acids long. The trim removed 3 bases at V and 13 bases at J, leaving 11 bases unmatched. Here the CDR3 DNA reads TGTGCTAGTGGTTTCACACAGGGGGACGTAATTCCCCTCCACTTT. Translation: CASGFTQGDVIPLHF.

The V and J genes are TRBV9 and TRBJ2-7; 11 bases line up with TRBD2. CDR1 is SGDLS, CDR2 YYNGEE, per germline. The CDR3 extends over 14 amino acids. J was trimmed by 4 bases and V by 4 bases; bases with no gene match: 4. The CDR3 DNA reads TGTGCCAGCAGCAAGGGACTAGCGGTTTACGAGCAGTACTTC. Translation: CASSKGLAVYEQYF.

The rearrangement uses TRBV20-1 and TRBJ1-2; unclear D gene. The V gene's germline CDR1 is DFQATT and CDR2 SNEGSKA (reference sequence). With 6 bases removed from V and 8 bases from J, the gap between germline ends came to 13 bases. The CDR3 has 11 amino acids. The CDR3 DNA sequence: TGCAGTGCAAGGGAGTCGGGCGGCTACACCTTC. Translation: CSARESGGYTF.

In this sample, this clone turned up a few times. The CDR3 is CASSASTGFQPQHF. The CDR3 bases are TGTGCCAGCAGTGCCTCGACAGGGTTTCAGCCCCAGCATTTT. The gene calls are TRBV2 and TRBJ1-5, with 7 bases lining up with TRBD1. Germline CDR1 is SNHLY and CDR2 is FYNNEI. The trim removed 4 bases at V and 6 bases at J, leaving 6 bases unmatched. The CDR3 runs 14 residues.

The genes are TRBV4-1 and TRBJ1-1, with D possibly matching TRBD1 (5 bases). CDR1 MGHRA and CDR2 YSYEKL come from the germline V gene. The CDR3 contains 16 residues. With 4 bases removed from V and 0 bases from J, the gap between germline ends came to 15 bases. CDR3 amino acids: CASSPDTIRVNTEAFF. The CDR3 region has the DNA TGCGCCAGCAGCCCGGACACCATAAGAGTGAACACTGAAGCTTTCTTT.

This sequence joins TRBV20-1 and TRBJ1-2, with unresolved D. Germline assignment: CDR1 DFQATT and CDR2 SNEGSKA (reference sequence). The V and J ends lost 3 bases and 5 bases respectively, with 10 bases between them. This CDR3 has 12 amino acids. CDR3 bases: TGCAGTGCTAGTACCCCCGGGTATGGCTACACCTTC. It specifies CSASTPGYGYTF.

The chain has TRBV19 and TRBJ1-2; TRBD1 agrees at 8 bases. The germline gives CDR1 LNHDA, CDR2 SQIVND (reference sequence). The CDR3 has 12 amino acids. With V trimmed by 8 bases and J by 2 bases, 1 base remained unmatched. As DNA, the CDR3 is TGTGCCAGTGGGGACAGGAACTATGGCTACACCTTC. It encodes CASGDRNYGYTF.